Listed below are T cell receptor beta chains from one sample, sequenced in a study of blood T cell repertoires in COVID-19. TCRdb keeps only in-frame clones here, not all; method: immunoSEQ multiplex PCR. Here the sample spans some 250,000 clones, about nine tenths being singletons. Sequencing was performed on peripheral blood. These receptors came from a woman in her twenties or thirties with COVID-19, enrolled during active disease. Both conserved end residues are part of each CDR3. The order of the fields is V gene, CDR3 length, clone size, D gene, J gene, CDR3 DNA, CDR3 protein. The D gene is left open where the match is weak. The size field is filled for only some rows; it gives once, few, many or a size class.

TRBV14,14,NA,NA,TRBJ1-1,TGTGCCAGCAGCCAAGACGGTTTGAACACTGAAGCTTTCTTT,CASSQDGLNTEAFF
TRBV10-2,14,NA,TRBD2,TRBJ2-3,TGCGCCAGCAGCGGGGCGGGGGGCACAGATACGCAGTATTTT,CASSGAGGTDTQYF
TRBV4-1,14,NA,NA,TRBJ2-7,TGCGCCAGCAGCCAAGGGACTAACCTCTACGAGCAGTACTTC,CASSQGTNLYEQYF
TRBV21-1,16,NA,NA,TRBJ2-3,TGTGCCAGCAGCAGTAAACGGAGGCCCGGCTCAGATACGCAGTATTTT,CASSSKRRPGSDTQYF
TRBV5-1,16,few,NA,TRBJ2-2,TGCGCCAGCAGCCTCGGAGGGGTGCGGTCCACCGGGGAGCTGTTTTTT,CASSLGGVRSTGELFF
TRBV12-5,17,NA,TRBD2,TRBJ2-2,TGTGCTAGTGGTTTGGTTAGCGGGGGGGCGAACACCGGGGAGCTGTTTTTT,CASGLVSGGANTGELFF
TRBV19,18,NA,TRBD1,TRBJ1-6,TGTGCCAGTACCAAGCGGGACAGGCCTCTCTCCTATAATTCACCCCTCCACTTT,CASTKRDRPLSYNSPLHF
TRBV7-9,14,NA,NA,TRBJ2-1,TGTGCCAGCAGCCCGGTAACGGGGAGGAATGAGCAGTTCTTC,CASSPVTGRNEQFF
TRBV6-1,17,NA,NA,TRBJ1-1,TGTGCCAGCAGTGAAGCGGAGGAAAGGGGGATGAACACTGAAGCTTTCTTT,CASSEAEERGMNTEAFF
TRBV6-5,15,NA,TRBD2,TRBJ2-2,TGTGCCACAGGGGGACTAGCCTCGTACACCGGGGAGCTGTTTTTT,CATGGLASYTGELFF
TRBV5-6,15,NA,TRBD2,TRBJ2-7,TGTGCCAGCAGCCGTGGACTAGTCGTATCCTACGAGCAGTACTTC,CASSRGLVVSYEQYF
TRBV11-2,15,once,TRBD1,TRBJ2-7,TGTGCCAGCAGCGCTGGGCAGGGGGCTACGAGGGAGCAGTACTTC,CASSAGQGATREQYF
TRBV5-1,15,NA,TRBD1,TRBJ2-5,TGCGCCAGCAGCTTCCAGGGGGCCTGGCAAGAGACCCAGTACTTC,CASSFQGAWQETQYF
TRBV19,14,few,NA,TRBJ1-1,TGTGCCAGTAGCCTCGGGGGAGGGAACACTGAAGCTTTCTTT,CASSLGGGNTEAFF
TRBV18,13,NA,NA,TRBJ1-2,TGTGCCAGCTCGGAACTAACAAACTATGGCTACACCTTC,CASSELTNYGYTF
TRBV5-4,14,NA,TRBD1,TRBJ2-3,TGTGCCAGCAGCCGACAGGGGTCGGGAGATACGCAGTATTTT,CASSRQGSGDTQYF